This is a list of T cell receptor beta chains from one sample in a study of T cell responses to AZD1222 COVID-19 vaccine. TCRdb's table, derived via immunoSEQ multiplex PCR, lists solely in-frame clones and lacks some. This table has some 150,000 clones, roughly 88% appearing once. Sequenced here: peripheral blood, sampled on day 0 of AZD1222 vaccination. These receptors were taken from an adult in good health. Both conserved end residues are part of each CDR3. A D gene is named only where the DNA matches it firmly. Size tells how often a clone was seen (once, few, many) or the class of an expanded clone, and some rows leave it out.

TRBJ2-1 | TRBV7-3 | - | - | TGTGCCAGCAGCTTATTCCGCTACAATGAGCAGTTCTTC | CASSLFRYNEQFF
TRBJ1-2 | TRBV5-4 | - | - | TGTGCCAGCAGCTCGGCCGGGTCCTCCTATGGCTACACCTTC | CASSSAGSSYGYTF
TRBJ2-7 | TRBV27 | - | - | TGTGCCAGCAGTCTTTCGGGGGCCTACGAGCAGTACTTC | CASSLSGAYEQYF
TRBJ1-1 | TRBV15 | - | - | TGTGCCACCAGCAGAGATCAGGGGAACACTGAAGCTTTCTTT | CATSRDQGNTEAFF
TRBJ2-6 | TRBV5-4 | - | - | TGTGCCAGCAGCTTGGACCGGAACTCTGGGGCCAACGTCCTGACTTTC | CASSLDRNSGANVLTF
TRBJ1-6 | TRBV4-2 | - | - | TGTGCCAGCAGCCAAGATTCTGGACTGCATAATTCACCCCTCCACTTT | CASSQDSGLHNSPLHF
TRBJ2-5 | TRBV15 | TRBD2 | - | TGTGCCACCAGTACGGGGACTAGCGGGGCCCAAGAGACCCAGTACTTC | CATSTGTSGAQETQYF
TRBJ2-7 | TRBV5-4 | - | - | TGTGCCAGCAGCTTGGTAGAGGCTAGCGTCTACGAGCAGTACTTC | CASSLVEASVYEQYF
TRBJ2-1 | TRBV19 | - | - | TGTGCCAGTACGACGAGGGGCCCTCGATCATGGGAGCAGTTCTTC | CASTTRGPRSWEQFF
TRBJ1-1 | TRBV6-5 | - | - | TGTGCCAGCAGTTACATTGGCGGGGAAGCTTTCTTT | CASSYIGGEAFF
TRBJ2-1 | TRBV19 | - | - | TGTGCCACCGGGCAGGGACACAACAATGAGCAGTTCTTC | CATGQGHNNEQFF
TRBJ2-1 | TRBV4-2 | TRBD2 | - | TGTGCCAGCAGCCAACCGGGACTAGCGGGGGACAATGAGCAGTTCTTC | CASSQPGLAGDNEQFF
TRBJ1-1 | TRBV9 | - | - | TGTGCCAGCAGCGCCGACGACAGCTCAACTGAAGCTTTCTTT | CASSADDSSTEAFF
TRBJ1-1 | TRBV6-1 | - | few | TGTGCCAGCAGTGAAAAAGGATGGGGGAACACTGAAGCTTTCTTT | CASSEKGWGNTEAFF
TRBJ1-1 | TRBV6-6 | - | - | TGTGCCAGCAGTTACTGGCCAGAAGGGGAAAACACTGAAGCTTTCTTT | CASSYWPEGENTEAFF
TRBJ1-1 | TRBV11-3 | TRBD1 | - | TGTGCCAGCAGCCCTCGAAGGACAGGGAACACTGAAGCTTTCTTT | CASSPRRTGNTEAFF
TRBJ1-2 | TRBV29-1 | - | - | TGCAGCGTTGAGGAGGTCCAGGGTGGCGGCTACACCTTC | CSVEEVQGGGYTF
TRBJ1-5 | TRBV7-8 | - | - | TGTGCCAGCAGCCTCGGGGGGGGGCGCGGGAAGCCCCAGCATTTT | CASSLGGGRGKPQHF
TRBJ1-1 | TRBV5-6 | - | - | TGTGCCAGCAGAGGGGGACTCCGGAACACTGAAGCTTTCTTT | CASRGGLRNTEAFF
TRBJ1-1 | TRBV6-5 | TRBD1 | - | TGTGCCAGCAGCACAGGGGGCGCAAAGACTGAAGCTTTCTTT | CASSTGGAKTEAFF
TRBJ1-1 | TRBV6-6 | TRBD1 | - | TGTGCCAGCAGCCCCCGGCGGGGACAGGGTAACACTGAAGCTTTCTTT | CASSPRRGQGNTEAFF
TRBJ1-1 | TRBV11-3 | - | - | TGTGCCAGCAGCTTCAACTCCCTTGGTGTGGCTGAAGCTTTCTTT | CASSFNSLGVAEAFF
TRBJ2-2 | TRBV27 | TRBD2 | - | TGTGCCAGCAGTAGCGAGCGGGAGGTAAACACCGGGGAGCTGTTTTTT | CASSSEREVNTGELFF
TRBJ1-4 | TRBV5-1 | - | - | TGCGCCAGCAGCTCAGTGGGCGGAATAAATGAAAAACTGTTTTTT | CASSSVGGINEKLFF
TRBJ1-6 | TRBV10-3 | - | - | TGTGCCATCAGATACGACAGCCCTTCACCCCTCCACTTT | CAIRYDSPSPLHF
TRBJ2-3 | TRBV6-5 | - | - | TGTGCCACCTCCCGGGACACAAGCACAGATACGCAGTATTTT | CATSRDTSTDTQYF